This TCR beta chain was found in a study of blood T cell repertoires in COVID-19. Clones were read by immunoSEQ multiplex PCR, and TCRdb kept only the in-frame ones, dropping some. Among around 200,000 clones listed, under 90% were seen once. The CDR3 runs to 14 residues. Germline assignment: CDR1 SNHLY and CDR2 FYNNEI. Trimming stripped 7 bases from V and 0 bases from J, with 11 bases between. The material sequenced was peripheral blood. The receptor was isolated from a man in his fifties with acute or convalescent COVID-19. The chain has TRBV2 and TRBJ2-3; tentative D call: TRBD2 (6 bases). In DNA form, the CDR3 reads TGTGCCAGCATGGGCGGGGTTAGCACAGATACGCAGTATTTT. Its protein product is CASMGGVSTDTQYF.